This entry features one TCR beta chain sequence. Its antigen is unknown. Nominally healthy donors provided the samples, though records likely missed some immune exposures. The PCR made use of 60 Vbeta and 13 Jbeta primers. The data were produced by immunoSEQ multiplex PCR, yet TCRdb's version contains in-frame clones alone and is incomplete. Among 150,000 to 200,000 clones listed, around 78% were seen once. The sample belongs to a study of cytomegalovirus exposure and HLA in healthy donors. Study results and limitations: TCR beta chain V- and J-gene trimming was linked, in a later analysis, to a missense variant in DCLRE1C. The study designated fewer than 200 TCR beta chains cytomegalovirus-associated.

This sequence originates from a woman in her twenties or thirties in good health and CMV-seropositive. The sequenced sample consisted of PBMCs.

CDR3 coding DNA: TGTGCCAGCAGCAGCCGACAGGGGTCTAATGAAAAACTGTTTTTT. Its protein product is CASSSRQGSNEKLFF. The rearrangement uses TRBV7-2 and TRBJ1-4; 8 positions agree with TRBD1. Losses at the gene ends were 5 bases for V and 3 bases for J; bases not matched to a gene: 5. Germline V CDR1 and CDR2: SGHTA, FQGNSA. This CDR3 is built from 15 residues.